The sequence of this TCR beta chain was determined in a study of T cell changes during pregnancy in multiple sclerosis. Germline-derived CDR1 and CDR2 are MNHNS and SASEGT. V shed 0 bases and J 5 bases; nucleotides not matched to a gene: 3. The CDR3 totals 16 residues. Clones were sequenced by immunoSEQ multiplex PCR, and TCRdb holds only the in-frame ones, with some missing. The sample contains 80,000 or so clones, about 92% of which appear only once. V and J are TRBV6-1 and TRBJ2-2, with 10 bases identical to TRBD2. The source was peripheral blood, collected before pregnancy. The clonotype was recovered from a female donor with multiple sclerosis, enrolled in a pregnancy study. In DNA form, the CDR3 reads TGTGCCAGCAGTGAAGCCACTAGCGGGGCTACCGGGGAGCTGTTTTTT. Amino acid sequence: CASSEATSGATGELFF.